This T cell receptor beta chain was captured in a study of tumor-infiltrating lymphocytes in oesophageal squamous cell carcinoma. TCRdb reprocessed the PCR reads with MiXCR, giving one entry per CDR3 protein. The sample has 10,000 to 15,000 distinct CDR3 sequences, less than 55% seen once. Germline CDR1 KGHDR, CDR2 SFDVKD. The CDR3 sequence is 14 residues long. Sequenced material: normal esophageal tissue next to the tumor. The chain combines TRBV24-1 with TRBJ2-5; perhaps TRBD1 as D (7 bases). The J call may be faulty, since TRBJ2-1 better matches the DNA end. The origin of this receptor is a male donor with esophageal squamous cell carcinoma. CDR3 nucleotide sequence: TGTGCCACCAGTGGGGAGGACAGGACACGGGAGCAGTTCTTC. This gives the protein CATSGEDRTREQFF.